The 19 T cell receptor beta chains in this list originate from one sample, sequenced in a study of regulatory T cells in long-lasting Graves disease. iRepertoire HTBI primers and Arm-PCR of CDR3 regions built TCR beta libraries. TCRdb redid the calling of the multiplex PCR reads with MiXCR, one entry per CDR3 protein. This sample carries about 520,000 distinct CDR3 sequences, around 12% of them seen once, and the ten largest clones take around 9.3%. Documented time point: newly diagnosed GD, antithyroid drugs for less than 3 months. With RNA extracted from PBMCs as input, the TCR library was made. The same sample was also used in a study of T cells in Graves' hyperthyroidism and ophthalmopathy.

The material sequenced was peripheral blood mononuclear cells (PBMCs), taken at new diagnosis, from a patient treated with antithyroid drugs. These receptors were taken from a woman between 25 and 40 years old with Graves disease.

This chain joins TRBV2 and TRBJ2-5; 11 positions match TRBD2. V was clipped by 0 bases and J by 0 bases; unmatched bases: 0. Per germline, CDR1 SNHLY and CDR2 FYNNEI. The CDR3 is 16 amino acids. CDR3 sequence: CASSEALAGDQETQYF. DNA for the CDR3: TGTGCCAGCAGTGAAGCACTAGCGGGGGACCAAGAGACCCAGTACTTC.

This clonotype was seen more than once but under ten times. The J gene is TRBJ2-7, the V gene TRBV12-5; TRBD2 is a possible D gene (5 bases). This CDR3 spans 16 amino acids. Between the trimmed V and J ends, which lost 0 bases and 2 bases, there was a span of 14 bases. The V gene's germline CDR1 is LGHNT and CDR2 FRNRAP. The CDR3 nucleotides are TGTGCTAGTGGTTTGGTAAGACGGGAAGGCCCCTACGAGCAGTACTTC. It yields the protein CASGLVRREGPYEQYF.

V usage is TRBV6-2 or TRBV6-3 and J usage is TRBJ2-6; 8 bases agree with TRBD1. The CDR3 is 18 residues long. The junction had 9 bases not matched to a gene; V was cut back by 5 bases and J by 0 bases. Germline loops: CDR1 MNHEY, CDR2 SVGEGT. The CDR3 sequence: CASSAHRGTLSGANVLTF. CDR3 in DNA: TGTGCCAGCAGTGCCCACAGGGGGACCCTCTCTGGGGCCAACGTCCTGACTTTC.

The table lists this clonotype with many counts. V gene TRBV7-2 combines with J gene TRBJ2-6, with 11 nucleotides matching TRBD1. Trimming took 4 bases from V and 2 from J; bases not matched to a gene: 1. CDR3 length: 16 amino acids. Germline CDR1 reads SGHTA; CDR2 reads FQGNSA. The CDR3 DNA reads TGTGCCAGCAGCTGGGGACAGGGGGCTGGGGCCAACGTCCTGACTTTC. This sequence encodes CASSWGQGAGANVLTF.

A word on this clonotype: A much larger clone is a single base away; this may be a read error. The J gene is TRBJ2-7, the V gene TRBV6-2 or TRBV6-3; 7 bases map to TRBD1. The CDR3 spans 13 residues. The V gene's germline CDR1 is MNHEY and CDR2 SVGEGT. Trimming at V came to 8 bases and at J to 5 bases, leaving 9 bases not matched to a gene. CDR3 loop: CASVQGPSHEQYF. The CDR3, as DNA: TGTGCCAGCGTACAGGGGCCTTCCCACGAGCAGTACTTC.

This clonotype was found many times. The chain carries TRBV18 and TRBJ1-1, with D unresolved. From germline, CDR1 is KGHSH and CDR2 LQKENI. V dropped 5 bases and J dropped 1 base, with 11 bases sitting between them. The CDR3 covers 14 residues. The CDR3 DNA is TGTGCCAGCTCAACTGGACGGAGGAACACTGAAGCTTTCTTT. Protein: CASSTGRRNTEAFF. The entire variable domain, with the rest obtained from reference TRBV18 and TRBJ1-1, is as follows: NAGVMQNPRHLVRRRGQEARLRCSPMKGHSHVYWYRQLPEEGLKFMVYLQKENIIDESGMPKERFSAEFPKEGPSILRIQQVVRGDSAAYFCASSTGRRNTEAFFGQGTRLTVV.

This clonotype appeared many times. The chain employs TRBV24-1 and TRBJ1-4, with D perhaps matching TRBD1 (6 bases). Germline V gives CDR1 KGHDR, CDR2 SFDVKD. The CDR3 consists of 15 residues. Deletions cut 3 bases from V and 8 bases from J, with 15 bases between. The CDR3 region is CATSDPETGNEKLFF. The CDR3 DNA reads as TGTGCCACCAGTGATCCCGAGACAGGAAACGAAAAACTGTTTTTT.

The chain couples TRBV6-2 or TRBV6-3 to TRBJ1-3; D may be TRBD1 (5 bases). V was trimmed by 5 bases and J by 5 bases, leaving 16 bases between them. The CDR3 consists of 15 residues. Germline V gene lookup returns CDR1 MNHEY and CDR2 SVGEGT. DNA of the CDR3: TGTGCCAGCAGTCAAGACGGGGAGGACAGAAACACCATATATTTT. This gives the protein CASSQDGEDRNTIYF.

In its sample, this clonotype was seen many times. The V gene is TRBV27, the J gene TRBJ2-3; a possible D gene is TRBD1 (6 bases). Germline V gene sequence: CDR1 MNHEY, CDR2 SMNVEV (reference sequence). The CDR3 length is 13 residues. V lost 6 bases and J lost 4, with 11 bases in between. CDR3: CASRPQGPDTQYF. CDR3 DNA: TGTGCCAGCAGACCACAGGGTCCAGATACGCAGTATTTT.

The gene calls are TRBV10-3 and TRBJ2-7; 11 bases are a match to TRBD2. The CDR3 has 16 amino acids. Germline CDR1 is ENHRY and CDR2 is SYGVKD. With V trimmed by 6 bases and J by 5 bases, 12 bases remained unmatched. In DNA, the CDR3 is TGTGCCATCAGAGGAACTAGCGGGAGTTTAGTCGACGAGCAGTACTTC. Translating gives CAIRGTSGSLVDEQYF.

This clonotype has ten or more counts. The chain uses TRBV28 and TRBJ1-5; perhaps TRBD1 as D (6 bases). Trimming removed 4 bases at V and 5 bases at J, with 18 bases between. The V gene's germline CDR1 is MDHEN and CDR2 SYDVKM. There are 16 residues in the CDR3. The CDR3 loop is CASSYPAMTGDQPQHF. The CDR3, as DNA: TGTGCCAGCAGTTACCCAGCCATGACAGGAGATCAGCCCCAGCATTTT.

The chain employs TRBV11-3 and TRBJ2-3; D remains unclear. Trimming removed 5 bases from V and 2 bases from J, with 17 bases in between. CDR3 length: 16 amino acids. Germline lookup yields CDR1 SGHNT and CDR2 YENEEA. The CDR3 DNA sequence: TGTGCCAGCAGCCCCTTAGACGTCCTCACCACAGATACGCAGTATTTT. Translation: CASSPLDVLTTDTQYF.

Only a few counts were recorded for this clonotype. This sequence joins TRBV9 and TRBJ1-2, with a possible D match to TRBD1 (6 bases). This CDR3 is built from 14 residues. CDR1 and CDR2 from the germline V gene are SGDLS and YYNGEE. Trimming shortened V by 0 bases and J by 6 bases, and 12 bases separated the two germline ends. The CDR3 DNA is TGTGCCAGCAGCGTAGATGGGGGCCTACATGGCTACACCTTC. Protein: CASSVDGGLHGYTF.

This clonotype was recorded many times. The chain is built from TRBV20-1 and TRBJ2-3; a possible D gene is TRBD1 (6 bases). The CDR3 contains 16 residues. The V gene's germline CDR1 is DFQATT and CDR2 SNEGSKA (reference sequence). The germline V and J ends were trimmed by 0 bases and 2 bases, with 15 bases remaining between them. The CDR3: CSARDPVTGFTDTQYF. The CDR3 DNA sequence: TGCAGTGCTAGAGATCCTGTGACAGGCTTCACAGATACGCAGTATTTT.

This clonotype has a count of ten or more. The chain combines TRBV3-1 with TRBJ1-1, with D hard to call. Germline CDR1 LGHDT, CDR2 YNNKEL (reference sequence). This CDR3 region has 14 residues. The V and J ends lost 1 base and 6 bases respectively, with 12 bases between them. The CDR3 is CASSQGGSRAEAFF. CDR3 sequence (DNA): TGTGCCAGCAGCCAAGGAGGGTCTCGGGCTGAAGCTTTCTTT.

This clonotype has ten or more counts. The CDR3 DNA reads as TGTGCCAGCAGAGGGAGGGGCAACAATGAGCAGTTCTTC. Translating it yields CASRGRGNNEQFF. The J gene is TRBJ2-1, the V gene TRBV12-3 or TRBV12-4; 7 nucleotides agree with TRBD2. This CDR3 is 13 amino acids long. The J segment lost 5 bases and the V segment lost 6 bases, leaving 4 bases of the junction unmatched.

This clonotype was recorded at least ten times. The chain employs TRBV28 and TRBJ1-1; unclear D gene. Trimming took off 3 bases at V and 0 bases at J, with 11 bases between the two ends. The CDR3 covers 15 residues. Germline assignment: CDR1 MDHEN and CDR2 SYDVKM. The chain's CDR3 is CASSLWTGMNTEAFF. Written as DNA, the CDR3 is TGTGCCAGCAGTTTGTGGACGGGTATGAACACTGAAGCTTTCTTT.

This clonotype was seen many times. The chain joins TRBV6-2 or TRBV6-3 to TRBJ1-2; D may be TRBD1 (5 bases). The CDR3 contains 15 residues. In germline, CDR1 is MNHEY, CDR2 SVGEGT. V lost 5 bases to trimming and J lost 6 bases, with 19 bases between them. The CDR3 loop is CASSPRDPPTDGYTF. CDR3 nucleotides: TGTGCCAGCAGTCCCCGGGACCCACCTACCGATGGCTACACCTTC.

This clonotype has just a few counts. The V call is TRBV19, the J call TRBJ2-7; D not certain. V was trimmed by 3 bases and J by 7 bases, leaving 13 bases between them. This CDR3 is built from 13 residues. The germline CDR1 and CDR2 sequences are LNHDA and SQIVND (reference sequence). CDR3 protein: CASSILSRSEQYF. The CDR3 nucleotides read TGTGCCAGTAGTATCCTTTCTAGGTCGGAGCAGTACTTC.